Below are 5 T cell receptor beta chains sequenced from a single sample in a study of blood T cell repertoires in COVID-19. The method was immunoSEQ multiplex PCR; TCRdb's version includes in-frame clones alone and lacks a portion of them. Of 410,000 or so clones listed, 86% are singletons. The sample was peripheral blood. The receptors derive from a woman aged 30 to 39 with active or convalescent COVID-19.

The table lists this clone with a count of one. The chain links TRBV19 to TRBJ1-1; no definite D call. Trimming cost V 3 bases and J 4 bases, with 15 bases left between them. Germline V lookup: CDR1 LNHDA, CDR2 SQIVND (reference sequence). There are 15 residues in the CDR3. DNA of the CDR3: TGTGCCAGTAGTATGAGCTACGGGGTTGGCACTGAAGCTTTCTTT. This encodes CASSMSYGVGTEAFF. Full variable domain (missing parts from reference TRBV19 and TRBJ1-1): DGGITQSPKYLFRKEGQNVTLSCEQNLNHDAMYWYRQDPGQGLRLIYYSQIVNDFQKGDIAEGYSVSREKKESFPLTVTSAQKNPTAFYLCASSMSYGVGTEAFFGQGTRLTVV.

V gene TRBV18 combines with J gene TRBJ1-5; no clear D. The CDR3 has 14 amino acids. V shed 3 bases and J shed 4 bases, with 10 bases lying between them. Germline V gene lookup returns CDR1 KGHSH and CDR2 LQKENI. The CDR3 is CASSPSTRNQPQHF. CDR3 in DNA: TGTGCCAGCTCACCCTCAACTCGGAATCAGCCCCAGCATTTT.

V usage is TRBV27 and J usage is TRBJ1-5, with D possibly matching TRBD1 (6 bases). In germline, CDR1 is MNHEY, CDR2 SMNVEV (reference sequence). Trimming cost V 3 bases and J 5 bases, with 11 bases left between them. The CDR3 totals 14 residues. CDR3 loop: CASSFSGQHQPQHF. The DNA for the CDR3 is TGTGCCAGCAGTTTCTCCGGACAGCATCAGCCCCAGCATTTT.

This clone was seen just once. The genes are TRBV10-3 and TRBJ2-5; 7 bases agree with TRBD1. The CDR3 spans 13 residues. CDR1 and CDR2 (germline): ENHRY, SYGVKD. The V and J ends lost 10 bases and 2 bases, in that order; junction bases with no gene match: 7. CDR3 residues: CATSGTEQETQYF. As DNA, the CDR3 is TGTGCCACCTCCGGGACAGAACAAGAGACCCAGTACTTC.

This chain links TRBV3-1 (or the pseudogene TRBV3-2) with TRBJ2-1; 8 nucleotides align to TRBD2. The CDR3 covers 15 residues. V gave up 0 bases and J gave up 8 bases; unmatched junction bases: 6. Germline V CDR1 and CDR2: LGHDT, YNNKEL (reference sequence). The CDR3 loop reads CASSQEPGGKYEQFF. For the CDR3, the DNA is TGTGCCAGCAGCCAAGAGCCGGGAGGGAAGTATGAGCAGTTCTTC.